This TCR beta chain was recorded in a study of Ad26.COV2.S vaccination and SARS-CoV-2 variants. Whole-study context: In the study, Ad26.COV2.S was injected intramuscularly once, or twice 56 days apart.

Treatment given: about 20 received Ad26.COV2.S at low or high dose, single or two shots; about 5 received placebo; per-sample allocation not given. Material that was analyzed had been drawn on day 63 after the first vaccine or placebo injection. Boston hosted the donor, who was an adult aged 18-55 years. An Ad26 vector was used to express Wuhan-strain SARS-CoV-2 spike as the vaccine. Study results and limitations: Researchers cautioned that TCR breadth and depth analyses may have underestimated total T cell responses.

CDR1 is SGHRS and CDR2 is YFSETQ in the germline V gene. V trimming: 3 bases; J trimming: 6 bases; junction bases outside the gene matches: 5. The CDR3 totals 13 residues. Comment on this clone: Its matching antigen is unknown.

Assay: immunoSEQ multiplex PCR; the TCRdb copy retains only in-frame clones and omits some. The sample shows about 420,000 clones, around 89% of them seen only once. This receptor was obtained from a person aged 18 to 59 who received the Ad26.COV2.S COVID-19 vaccine or a placebo. This specimen consisted of peripheral blood, obtained in a trial of Ad26.COV2.S vaccine versus placebo. The chain carries TRBV5-1 and TRBJ1-2; the match to TRBD1 covers 7 bases. CDR3 coding DNA: TGCGCCAGCAGCTGGGACAGAGGGGATGGCTACACCTTC. This translates into CASSWDRGDGYTF.